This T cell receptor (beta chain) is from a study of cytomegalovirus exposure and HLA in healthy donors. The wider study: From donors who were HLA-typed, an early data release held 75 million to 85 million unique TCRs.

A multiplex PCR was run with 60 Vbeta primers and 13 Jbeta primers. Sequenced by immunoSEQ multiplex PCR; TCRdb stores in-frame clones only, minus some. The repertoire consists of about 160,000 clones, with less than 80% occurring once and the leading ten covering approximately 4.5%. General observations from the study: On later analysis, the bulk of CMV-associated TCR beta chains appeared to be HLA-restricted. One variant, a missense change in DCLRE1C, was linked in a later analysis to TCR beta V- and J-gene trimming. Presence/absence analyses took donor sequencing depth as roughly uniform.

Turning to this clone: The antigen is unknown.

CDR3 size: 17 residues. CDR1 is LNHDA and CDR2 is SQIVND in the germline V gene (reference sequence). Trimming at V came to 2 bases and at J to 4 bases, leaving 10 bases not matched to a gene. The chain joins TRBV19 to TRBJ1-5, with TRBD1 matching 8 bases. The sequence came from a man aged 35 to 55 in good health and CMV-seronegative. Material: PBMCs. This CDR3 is CASSIPRTGTGNQPQHF. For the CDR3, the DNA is TGTGCCAGTAGTATACCCCGGACAGGGACGGGTAATCAGCCCCAGCATTTT.